The 28 T cell receptor beta chains below were found in one sample sequenced in a study of prognosis after radiotherapy for stage I lung cancer (dated by TCRdb to the early 2020s). Sequencing instrument: Illumina HiSeq 3000. Two rounds of multiplex PCR were performed to amplify the TCR beta CDR3 region from genomic DNA. The first PCR round used primers specific to each TRBV and TRBJ gene, and the primer sequences were filed in Chinese patent CN105087789A. TCRdb reprocessing: public reads trimmed at Q25 with fastp, clones called with MiXCR, in-frame beta chains kept. CDR3 protein duplicates are merged, each entry listing the most common genes and DNA. This sample gives around 31,000 distinct CDR3 sequences in total; 25% to 40% of them show up just once. The top ten hold 33% of the sample. Sequencing was performed on PBMCs, taken before or after stereotactic body radiation therapy (not recorded which). The receptors come from a donor of 50 years or more with non-small cell lung cancer.

This clonotype has a single count. This rearrangement joins TRBV2 to TRBJ2-5, with 8 bases matching TRBD1. CDR3 length equals 15 residues. CDR1 is SNHLY, CDR2 FYNNEI, per germline. J gave up 3 bases and V 1 base, and 4 bases lay outside the gene matches. The CDR3 sequence: CASSEGGQGKETQYF. The CDR3 nucleotides are TGTGCCAGCAGTGAAGGCGGACAGGGTAAAGAGACCCAGTACTTC.

The sample holds many counts of this clonotype. The chain recombines TRBV9 with TRBJ2-7; 7 bases line up with TRBD2. The CDR3 is 14 residues long. Germline assignment: CDR1 SGDLS and CDR2 YYNGEE. V shed 6 bases, J shed 7 bases, and the junction held 13 bases outside the gene matches. The CDR3 loop is CASTQDGGEGEQYF. The CDR3 DNA reads as TGTGCCAGCACTCAAGATGGGGGGGAAGGGGAGCAGTACTTC.

This clonotype was picked up many times. The chain is built from TRBV7-6 and TRBJ1-5; TRBD1 is a possible D gene (6 bases). This CDR3 is built from 18 residues. Trimming shortened V by 5 bases and J by 2 bases, and 22 bases separated the two germline ends. Germline values: CDR1 SGHVS, CDR2 FNYEAQ. This CDR3 reads CASSPGRQAGEGNQPQHF. The CDR3, as DNA: TGTGCCAGCAGCCCAGGGAGACAGGCCGGAGAGGGCAATCAGCCCCAGCATTTT.

The rearrangement links TRBV4-1 to TRBJ2-6, with a possible D match to TRBD1 (5 bases). The germline V gene encodes CDR1 MGHRA and CDR2 YSYEKL. V lost 3 bases to trimming and J lost 0 bases, with 18 bases between them. The CDR3 has 19 residues. CDR3 protein: CASSHLRGGRASGANVLTF. Written as DNA, the CDR3 is TGCGCCAGCAGCCACCTAAGAGGCGGCAGGGCCTCTGGGGCCAACGTCCTGACTTTC.

Concerning this clonotype itself: This may be a read error, as it is one base from a much larger clone. The chain joins TRBV6-2 or TRBV6-3 to TRBJ2-1; 12 bases are a match to TRBD1. This CDR3 is built from 15 residues. Per the germline V gene, CDR1 is MNHEY and CDR2 is SVGEGT. V lost 10 bases to trimming and J lost 7 bases; unmatched junction nucleotides: 11. Here the CDR3 reads CAIPGRDRGRNEQFF. The CDR3 DNA is TGTGCCATCCCCGGCCGGGACAGGGGGCGTAATGAGCAGTTCTTC.

This clonotype was counted many times. The chain links TRBV18 to TRBJ1-5; D ambiguous. This CDR3 comprises 13 residues. V was trimmed by 4 bases and J by 5 bases, leaving 9 bases between them. Germline V gene lookup returns CDR1 KGHSH and CDR2 LQKENI. CDR3 amino acids: CASSLSRDQPQHF. The DNA for the CDR3 is TGTGCCAGCTCACTGTCTCGTGATCAGCCCCAGCATTTT.

This clonotype was observed at least ten times. The chain employs TRBV3-1 and TRBJ2-7; D is undetermined. Trimming took off 0 bases at V and 5 bases at J, with 14 bases between the two ends. CDR1 is LGHDT and CDR2 is YNNKEL in the germline V gene (reference sequence). CDR3 length: 15 amino acids. The CDR3: CASSQEQNPWDEQYF. The CDR3 bases are TGTGCCAGCAGCCAAGAACAGAACCCCTGGGACGAGCAGTACTTC.

This chain connects TRBV27 to TRBJ1-1; TRBD1 matches at 8 bases. V gave up 0 bases and J gave up 4 bases; unmatched junction bases: 10. Germline CDR1 and CDR2: MNHEY and SMNVEV (reference sequence). CDR3 length: 17 amino acids. The CDR3 nucleotides read TGTGCCAGCAGTTTATCGTCAGGGGGCGCGAGAAGCACTGAAGCTTTCTTT. Amino acid sequence: CASSLSSGGARSTEAFF.

V usage is TRBV6-2 or TRBV6-3 and J usage is TRBJ1-5; D is uncertain. This CDR3 region has 13 residues. The V end was cut by 3 bases, the J end by 10 bases, with 13 bases between. CDR1 is MNHEY and CDR2 is SVGEGT in the germline V gene. Written as DNA, the CDR3 is TGTGCCAGCAGTTATGAGATTCGCGGACCCCAGCATTTT. Its protein is CASSYEIRGPQHF.

This clonotype was seen ten or more times. The chain has TRBV9 and TRBJ1-2; possible D gene TRBD1, 5 bases. The length of the CDR3 is 17 residues. Germline CDR1 is SGDLS and CDR2 is YYNGEE. Between the trimmed V and J ends, which lost 4 bases and 6 bases, there was a span of 25 bases. The CDR3 nucleotides read TGTGCCAGCAGCTTATTAACCGGGGGGTGGATCGGGAATGGCTACACCTTC. It translates to CASSLLTGGWIGNGYTF.

The sample holds many counts of this clonotype. This chain connects TRBV7-2 to TRBJ2-1; tentatively, D is TRBD1 (5 bases). With 1 base removed from V and 4 bases from J, the gap between germline ends came to 20 bases. This CDR3 has 18 amino acids. Germline CDR1 SGHTA, CDR2 FQGNSA. The CDR3 is CASSLVVSGWGLYNEQFF. In nucleotides, the CDR3 is TGTGCCAGCAGCTTAGTAGTCTCAGGATGGGGCCTATACAATGAGCAGTTCTTC.

This clonotype was seen many times. This chain links TRBV4-2 with TRBJ2-1; TRBD2 aligns across 16 bases. Germline V gives CDR1 LGHNA, CDR2 YNFKEQ. V was clipped by 6 bases and J by 1 base; unmatched bases: 15. This CDR3 has 21 amino acids. The CDR3 loop is CASRQTRGLAGGGWSYNEQFF. The DNA of the CDR3 is TGTGCCAGCAGACAGACTAGGGGACTAGCGGGAGGGGGTTGGTCCTACAATGAGCAGTTCTTC.

The table lists this clonotype with a few counts. A far bigger clonotype differs at one base, so this is likely a read error. V usage is TRBV10-3 and J usage is TRBJ2-5, with 11 bases that match TRBD2. CDR3 size: 18 residues. CDR1 ENHRY and CDR2 SYGVKD come from the germline V gene. In DNA, the CDR3 is TGTGCCAGCAGTTCGGGCCGAGCCGTGACTAGCGGGATGGAGACCCAGTACTTC. It translates to CASSSGRAVTSGMETQYF.

This clonotype was recorded many times. This chain joins TRBV7-8 and TRBJ1-1, with D perhaps matching TRBD1 (5 bases). V lost 0 bases to trimming and J lost 0 bases, with 8 bases between them. The CDR3 sequence is 15 residues long. Germline V gives CDR1 SGHVS, CDR2 FQNEAQ. The CDR3: CASSLAVTVNTEAFF. The CDR3 DNA follows: TGTGCCAGCAGCTTAGCGGTGACAGTGAACACTGAAGCTTTCTTT.

This clonotype was seen once. V gene TRBV4-2 combines with J gene TRBJ1-1; D gene ambiguous. V lost 2 bases, J lost 4 bases, and 20 bases lay in between. Germline assignment: CDR1 LGHNA and CDR2 YNFKEQ. The CDR3 length is 17 residues. In nucleotides, the CDR3 is TGTGCCAGCAGCCAAAGAGTAGGAAGGGTTGAGAGCACTGAAGCTTTCTTT. It yields the protein CASSQRVGRVESTEAFF.

This clonotype was counted at least ten times. The V and J genes are TRBV20-1 and TRBJ2-1; D uncertain. This CDR3 contains 14 residues. Germline V CDR1 and CDR2: DFQATT, SNEGSKA (reference sequence). V lost 3 bases, J lost 2 bases, and 11 bases lay in between. The CDR3 region has the DNA TGCAGTGCTAGTCTGGCTCCGGCCTACAATGAGCAGTTCTTC. Protein: CSASLAPAYNEQFF.

The chain couples TRBV7-6 to TRBJ2-7; D ambiguous. This CDR3 is 15 amino acids long. Trimming pared 3 bases from V and 2 bases from J, leaving 14 bases between. Germline loops: CDR1 SGHVS, CDR2 FNYEAQ. The CDR3 region is CASSFGPSPPYEQYF. The DNA of the CDR3 is TGTGCCAGCAGCTTCGGCCCCAGTCCTCCCTACGAGCAGTACTTC.

This clonotype was detected ten times or more. The CDR3 protein is CASSRPGQYGYTF. CDR3 sequence (DNA): TGCGCCAGCAGCCGCCCGGGACAGTATGGCTACACCTTC. The rearrangement links TRBV4-1 to TRBJ1-2, with 7 positions matching TRBD1. This CDR3 region has 13 residues. The germline gives CDR1 MGHRA, CDR2 YSYEKL. J gave up 5 bases and V 4 bases, and 4 bases lay outside the gene matches.

At least ten counts were recorded for this clonotype. The rearrangement joins TRBV6-1 to TRBJ2-2; D possibly matches TRBD1 or TRBD2 (5 bases each). V shed 6 bases and J shed 7 bases, with 18 bases lying between them. Germline loops: CDR1 MNHNS, CDR2 SASEGT. The CDR3 spans 15 residues. Here the CDR3 reads CASSPGTAGYGELFF. The CDR3 DNA follows: TGTGCCAGCAGCCCCGGGACGGCCGGCTACGGGGAGCTGTTTTTT.

Worth noting for this clonotype: A much larger clone differs from this one at a single base, so this may be a read error. This chain joins TRBV12-3 or TRBV12-4 and TRBJ2-1; D unclear. There are 12 residues in the CDR3. The V and J ends lost 7 bases and 7 bases respectively, with 11 bases between them. Here the CDR3 reads CASIFSTNEQFF. CDR3 in DNA: TGTGCCAGCATTTTCTCAACTAATGAGCAGTTCTTC.

This clonotype was observed many times. The DNA for the CDR3 is TGCAGTGGCCAGGGAGGTGTCTCAGTATATGAGCAGTTCTTC. This encodes CSGQGGVSVYEQFF. The J gene is TRBJ2-1, the V gene TRBV20-1, with D maybe TRBD2 (6 bases). Germline CDR1 DFQATT, CDR2 SNEGSKA (reference sequence). The V end was cut by 7 bases, the J end by 8 bases, with 21 bases between. The CDR3 runs 14 residues.

This chain links TRBV20-1 with TRBJ2-5; D is possibly TRBD1 (7 bases). Trimming cost V 3 bases and J 3 bases, with 20 bases left between them. Germline values: CDR1 DFQATT, CDR2 SNEGSKA (reference sequence). The CDR3 runs to 16 residues. The CDR3 is CSARRGGRGKKETQYF. In DNA form, the CDR3 reads TGCAGTGCTAGGCGGGGTGGCAGGGGGAAAAAAGAGACCCAGTACTTC.

V is TRBV20-1 and J is TRBJ2-7; maybe TRBD1 (6 bases). Germline CDR1 reads DFQATT; CDR2 reads SNEGSKA (reference sequence). V dropped 0 bases and J dropped 2 bases, with 17 bases sitting between them. The CDR3 is made up of 16 amino acids. CDR3 sequence reads: CSARDLGTQETYEQYF. The DNA for the CDR3 is TGCAGTGCTAGAGATCTCGGGACACAGGAAACCTACGAGCAGTACTTC.

This clonotype was detected ten times or more. The chain recombines TRBV3-1 with TRBJ2-5; perhaps TRBD1 as D (5 bases). Germline CDR1 reads LGHDT; CDR2 reads YNNKEL (reference sequence). Trimming cost V 1 base and J 7 bases, with 16 bases left between them. This CDR3 is built from 15 residues. The CDR3 is CASSQGSLERGTQYF. The CDR3 region has the DNA TGTGCCAGCAGCCAAGGGAGTCTCGAAAGGGGGACCCAGTACTTC.

The J gene is TRBJ2-1, the V gene TRBV28; D not certain. This CDR3 contains 10 residues. Looked up from germline, CDR1 is MDHEN and CDR2 is SYDVKM. Trimming cost V 2 bases and J 9 bases, with 2 bases left between them. DNA for the CDR3: TGTGCCAGCAGTTTAGGTGAGCAGTTCTTC. It is translated as CASSLGEQFF.

This clonotype was counted at least ten times. V gene TRBV5-1 combines with J gene TRBJ2-7; TRBD2 matches at 9 bases. The germline V gene has CDR1 SGHRS and CDR2 YFSETQ. This CDR3 comprises 13 residues. The V gene end was trimmed by 4 bases and the J gene end by 3 bases; junction bases not matched to a gene: 2. The CDR3 sequence is CASSSSGSYEQYF. The CDR3 DNA reads as TGCGCCAGCAGCAGTAGCGGGAGCTACGAGCAGTACTTC. Combining the CDR3 with reference TRBV5-1 and TRBJ2-7 gives the whole variable domain KAGVTQTPRYLIKTRGQQVTLSCSPISGHRSVSWYQQTPGQGLQFLFEYFSETQRNKGNFPGRFSGRQFSNSRSEMNVSTLELGDSALYLCASSSSGSYEQYFGPGTRLTVT.

The rearrangement links TRBV5-1 to TRBJ2-1, with 7 positions matching TRBD1. The ends lost 4 bases at V and 6 bases at J; junction bases unmatched: 7. CDR1 and CDR2 (germline): SGHRS, YFSETQ. The CDR3 totals 14 residues. CDR3 loop: CASSPEQGTNEQFF. In DNA, the CDR3 is TGCGCCAGCAGCCCAGAACAGGGGACCAATGAGCAGTTCTTC.

The V gene is TRBV6-2 or TRBV6-3, the J gene TRBJ2-1; no clear D. CDR1 is MNHEY and CDR2 is SVGEGT in the germline V gene. The CDR3 has 16 residues. Trimming pared 6 bases from V and 4 bases from J, leaving 19 bases between. In nucleotides, the CDR3 is TGTGCCAGCAGCGACGGAAAGGCCAGCTCATACAATGAGCAGTTCTTC. It yields the protein CASSDGKASSYNEQFF.